This T cell receptor (beta chain) was captured by sequencing in a study of control samples from healthy donors and cancer patients. The CDR3 is 16 residues long. CDR1 is SEHNR and CDR2 is FQNEAQ in the germline V gene (reference sequence). V shed 4 bases, J shed 7 bases, and the junction held 12 bases outside the gene matches. Generated by immunoSEQ multiplex PCR, the TCRdb table keeps only in-frame clones and is missing some. Found here are approximately 150,000 clones, 91% of them singletons; the top ten hold approximately 3%. The clonotype was recovered from a man aged 30-40 years in good health. The sample was blood. This sequence joins TRBV7-9 and TRBJ2-2; 7 bases line up with TRBD2. In DNA, the CDR3 is TGTGCCAGCAGCTGGGACTTGACTAGCCGTAACGGGGAGCTGTTTTTT. This gives the protein CASSWDLTSRNGELFF.